These T cell receptor beta chains were read from a single sample in a study of a mutant IDH1 vaccine in newly diagnosed glioma. No antigen is known for these receptors. Some clones are missing from TCRdb's copy, which holds only in-frame ones; the method was immunoSEQ multiplex PCR. The table shows roughly 74,000 clones, with roughly 85% occurring only once. Here the sequenced sample was PBMCs, taken from a glioma patient whose treatment included an IDH1 peptide vaccine. The receptor set was obtained from a man aged 30-40 years with glioma. Some clones in this sample may be carry-over from other donors' samples. CDR3s include the opening cysteine and the closing phenylalanine or tryptophan. The order of the fields is D gene, V gene, J gene, clone size, CDR3 protein, CDR3 DNA. The D gene is left open where the match is weak. Some rows mark clone size as missing; the rest say once, few, many or name a class of expanded clone.

d_gene: -; v_gene: TRBV5-5; j_gene: TRBJ2-2; abundance: -; CDR3aa: CASSITGHPRGTGELFF; CDR3nt: TGTGCCAGCAGCATTACGGGACATCCCCGAGGAACCGGGGAGCTGTTTTTT
d_gene: -; v_gene: TRBV4-1; j_gene: TRBJ1-5; abundance: -; CDR3aa: CASSSGPPEAQPQHF; CDR3nt: TGCGCCAGCAGCTCGGGACCTCCCGAGGCTCAGCCCCAGCATTTT
d_gene: -; v_gene: TRBV9; j_gene: TRBJ1-2; abundance: -; CDR3aa: CASSSTPGPAYGYTF; CDR3nt: TGTGCCAGCAGCTCAACCCCGGGCCCGGCTTATGGCTACACCTTC
d_gene: -; v_gene: TRBV5-3; j_gene: TRBJ1-1; abundance: -; CDR3aa: CASSPSEGGAEAFF; CDR3nt: TGTGCCAGCAGCCCCTCTGAGGGGGGTGCTGAAGCTTTCTTT
d_gene: -; v_gene: TRBV11-2; j_gene: TRBJ2-3; abundance: -; CDR3aa: CASSPISGQPRASTDTQYF; CDR3nt: TGTGCCAGCAGCCCAATCTCGGGACAACCGAGAGCTAGCACAGATACGCAGTATTTT
d_gene: -; v_gene: TRBV7-3; j_gene: TRBJ2-1; abundance: -; CDR3aa: CASSLFPSVYNEQFF; CDR3nt: TGTGCCAGCAGCTTATTCCCTAGCGTCTACAATGAGCAGTTCTTC
d_gene: -; v_gene: TRBV10-3; j_gene: TRBJ1-3; abundance: -; CDR3aa: CAIRQDSGNTIYF; CDR3nt: TGTGCCATCAGGCAAGACTCTGGAAACACCATATATTTT
d_gene: -; v_gene: TRBV4-2; j_gene: TRBJ2-5; abundance: -; CDR3aa: CASSQDTSRETQYF; CDR3nt: TGTGCCAGCAGCCAAGATACGAGTCGCGAGACCCAGTACTTC
d_gene: TRBD1; v_gene: TRBV9; j_gene: TRBJ1-5; abundance: -; CDR3aa: CASSQQGVSNQPQHF; CDR3nt: TGTGCCAGCAGCCAACAGGGGGTTAGCAATCAGCCCCAGCATTTT
d_gene: TRBD2; v_gene: TRBV4-3; j_gene: TRBJ2-1; abundance: few; CDR3aa: CASSQEPPVAGGPNEQFF; CDR3nt: TGCGCCAGCAGCCAAGAACCCCCGGTAGCGGGGGGCCCCAATGAGCAGTTCTTC
d_gene: -; v_gene: TRBV15; j_gene: TRBJ1-5; abundance: -; CDR3aa: CATSTSEGGIMGQPQHF; CDR3nt: TGTGCCACCAGCACCAGTGAGGGGGGCATAATGGGACAGCCCCAGCATTTT
d_gene: TRBD2; v_gene: TRBV2; j_gene: TRBJ2-1; abundance: -; CDR3aa: CASSPLAGGLGEQFF; CDR3nt: TGTGCCAGCAGTCCTTTAGCGGGAGGGTTAGGTGAGCAGTTCTTC
d_gene: -; v_gene: TRBV29-1; j_gene: TRBJ1-2; abundance: -; CDR3aa: CSAFIGAYGYTF; CDR3nt: TGCAGCGCCTTTATAGGGGCCTATGGCTACACCTTC
d_gene: -; v_gene: TRBV6-5; j_gene: TRBJ1-2; abundance: -; CDR3aa: CASSYKGGNYGYTF; CDR3nt: TGTGCCAGCAGTTACAAGGGGGGGAACTATGGCTACACCTTC
d_gene: -; v_gene: TRBV30; j_gene: TRBJ1-2; abundance: -; CDR3aa: CAWSSPGASYGYTF; CDR3nt: TGTGCCTGGAGTTCACCGGGGGCCTCGTATGGCTACACCTTC
d_gene: TRBD2; v_gene: TRBV7-2; j_gene: TRBJ2-7; abundance: -; CDR3aa: CVSSLGLSGGAYEQYF; CDR3nt: TGTGTCAGCAGCTTGGGATTAAGCGGGGGGGCCTACGAGCAGTACTTC
d_gene: -; v_gene: TRBV5-1; j_gene: TRBJ1-1; abundance: -; CDR3aa: CASSLVGGRGTEAFF; CDR3nt: TGCGCCAGCAGCTTGGTGGGGGGGCGAGGGACTGAAGCTTTCTTT
d_gene: -; v_gene: TRBV6-6; j_gene: TRBJ1-2; abundance: -; CDR3aa: CASNRETPDYGYTF; CDR3nt: TGTGCCAGCAATCGCGAGACACCGGACTATGGCTACACCTTC
d_gene: TRBD2; v_gene: TRBV10-2; j_gene: TRBJ2-2; abundance: -; CDR3aa: CASKGLAGVTGELFF; CDR3nt: TGCGCCAGCAAGGGTTTAGCGGGAGTCACCGGGGAGCTGTTTTTT
d_gene: TRBD2; v_gene: TRBV7-9; j_gene: TRBJ2-1; abundance: once; CDR3aa: CASSFSLSGRAHEQFF; CDR3nt: TGTGCCAGCAGCTTCAGCCTTAGCGGGAGGGCCCATGAGCAGTTCTTC
d_gene: -; v_gene: TRBV29-1; j_gene: TRBJ2-1; abundance: -; CDR3aa: CSAALTDSSYNEQFF; CDR3nt: TGCAGCGCCGCCTTGACAGATAGCTCCTACAATGAGCAGTTCTTC
d_gene: -; v_gene: TRBV18; j_gene: TRBJ1-1; abundance: few; CDR3aa: CASSLQVSTEAFF; CDR3nt: TGTGCCAGCTCACTTCAGGTTAGCACTGAAGCTTTCTTT
d_gene: -; v_gene: TRBV28; j_gene: TRBJ1-2; abundance: -; CDR3aa: CASSLGYLDHPRYTF; CDR3nt: TGTGCCAGCAGTTTAGGGTATTTGGATCACCCCCGCTACACCTTC
d_gene: TRBD2; v_gene: TRBV18; j_gene: TRBJ2-3; abundance: -; CDR3aa: CASSQEYGGRAVDTQYF; CDR3nt: TGTGCCAGCTCACAGGAATACGGTGGGAGGGCCGTGGATACGCAGTATTTT
d_gene: -; v_gene: TRBV6-1; j_gene: TRBJ1-5; abundance: -; CDR3aa: CASSEQTGHSNQPQHF; CDR3nt: TGTGCCAGCAGTGAACAAACCGGGCACAGCAATCAGCCCCAGCATTTT
d_gene: -; v_gene: TRBV6-1; j_gene: TRBJ1-1; abundance: -; CDR3aa: CASQSDGVGGLGAFF; CDR3nt: TGTGCCAGCCAAAGTGATGGTGTGGGGGGCCTAGGGGCTTTCTTT
d_gene: -; v_gene: TRBV9; j_gene: TRBJ2-1; abundance: -; CDR3aa: CASSVDLNEQFF; CDR3nt: TGTGCCAGCAGCGTAGATTTGAATGAGCAGTTCTTC
d_gene: -; v_gene: TRBV5-1; j_gene: TRBJ2-2; abundance: few; CDR3aa: CASSLGNGELFF; CDR3nt: TGCGCCAGCAGCTTGGGTAACGGGGAGCTGTTTTTT
d_gene: -; v_gene: TRBV27; j_gene: TRBJ2-5; abundance: -; CDR3aa: CASRALNIVRGTQYF; CDR3nt: TGTGCCAGCAGAGCCCTCAATATTGTTCGGGGGACCCAGTACTTC
d_gene: -; v_gene: TRBV5-1; j_gene: TRBJ2-7; abundance: -; CDR3aa: CASSLLVLGAESYEQYF; CDR3nt: TGCGCCAGCAGCTTACTGGTCCTCGGGGCAGAAAGCTACGAGCAGTACTTC
d_gene: -; v_gene: TRBV19; j_gene: TRBJ2-1; abundance: -; CDR3aa: CASRRGFRTPTRDEQFF; CDR3nt: TGTGCCAGTAGGAGGGGGTTCAGGACACCCACAAGGGATGAGCAGTTCTTC
d_gene: -; v_gene: TRBV28; j_gene: TRBJ1-6; abundance: -; CDR3aa: CASSLLGQGYENSPLHF; CDR3nt: TGTGCCAGCAGTTTACTTGGCCAGGGGTACGAAAATTCACCCCTCCACTTT
d_gene: TRBD1; v_gene: TRBV10-3; j_gene: TRBJ2-2; abundance: -; CDR3aa: CAISEDRGETGELFF; CDR3nt: TGTGCCATCAGTGAAGACAGGGGGGAGACCGGGGAGCTGTTTTTT
d_gene: -; v_gene: TRBV19; j_gene: TRBJ1-3; abundance: -; CDR3aa: CASSIGGGGISGNTIYF; CDR3nt: TGTGCCAGTAGTATAGGGGGCGGGGGAATCTCTGGAAACACCATATATTTT
d_gene: -; v_gene: TRBV9; j_gene: TRBJ2-5; abundance: -; CDR3aa: CASSVGSGRLRETQYF; CDR3nt: TGTGCCAGCAGCGTAGGATCGGGGAGGCTCAGGGAGACCCAGTACTTC
d_gene: -; v_gene: TRBV30; j_gene: TRBJ1-2; abundance: once; CDR3aa: CAWSEGDYGYTF; CDR3nt: TGTGCCTGGAGCGAGGGGGACTATGGCTACACCTTC
d_gene: TRBD2; v_gene: TRBV28; j_gene: TRBJ2-7; abundance: -; CDR3aa: CASSSPQASSGGSIYEQYF; CDR3nt: TGTGCCAGCAGTTCACCCCAGGCCTCTAGCGGGGGCTCAATCTACGAGCAGTACTTC
d_gene: -; v_gene: TRBV7-8; j_gene: TRBJ2-7; abundance: -; CDR3aa: CASSFRAFHEQYF; CDR3nt: TGTGCCAGCAGCTTTCGGGCGTTCCACGAGCAGTACTTC
d_gene: -; v_gene: TRBV28; j_gene: TRBJ2-3; abundance: -; CDR3aa: CASSWGGGSTDTQYF; CDR3nt: TGTGCCAGCAGTTGGGGGGGCGGAAGCACAGATACGCAGTATTTT
d_gene: TRBD2; v_gene: TRBV7-3; j_gene: TRBJ2-7; abundance: -; CDR3aa: CASSLAGGSDEQYF; CDR3nt: TGTGCCAGCAGCTTAGCGGGAGGTTCCGACGAGCAGTACTTC
d_gene: -; v_gene: TRBV7-9; j_gene: TRBJ1-2; abundance: -; CDR3aa: CASSLPGELGYTF; CDR3nt: TGTGCCAGCAGCTTACCAGGGGAGTTAGGCTACACCTTC